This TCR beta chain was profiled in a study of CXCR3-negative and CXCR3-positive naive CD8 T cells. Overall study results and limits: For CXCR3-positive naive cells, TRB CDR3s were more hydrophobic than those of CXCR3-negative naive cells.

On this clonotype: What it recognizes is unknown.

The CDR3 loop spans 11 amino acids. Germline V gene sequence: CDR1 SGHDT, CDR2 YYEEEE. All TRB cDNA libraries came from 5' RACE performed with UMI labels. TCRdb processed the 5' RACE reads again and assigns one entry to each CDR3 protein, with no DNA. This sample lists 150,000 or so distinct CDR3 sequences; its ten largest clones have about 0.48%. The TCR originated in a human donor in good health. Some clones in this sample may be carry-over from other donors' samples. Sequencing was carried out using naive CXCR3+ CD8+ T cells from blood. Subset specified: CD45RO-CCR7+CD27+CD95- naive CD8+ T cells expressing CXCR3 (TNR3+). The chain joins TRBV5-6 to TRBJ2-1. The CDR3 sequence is CASSWGNEQFF.